The rows below give T cell receptor beta chains drawn from one sample of a study of cytomegalovirus exposure and HLA in healthy donors. The data were produced by immunoSEQ multiplex PCR, yet TCRdb's version contains in-frame clones alone and is incomplete. Here the sample spans around 210,000 clones, 80% to 90% being singletons. Sequenced material: PBMCs. The origin of the receptors is a girl aged 2 to 9 in good health and CMV-seronegative. The CDR3 runs from the conserved cysteine through the conserved F or W. Each record gives: V gene, clone size, J gene, D gene, CDR3 DNA, CDR3 protein. The D gene is left open where the match is weak. Clone size appears in some rows only: once, few, many, or a class for an expanded clone.

>TRBV7-9|NA|TRBJ2-7|TRBD1
TGTGCCAGCAGATCGACAGGGGGCGGCTACGAGCAGTACTTC
CASRSTGGGYEQYF
>TRBV6-5|NA|TRBJ2-1|TRBD1
TGTGCCAGCAGCAACAACAGGGGAGATGAGCAGTTCTTC
CASSNNRGDEQFF
>TRBV5-1|once|TRBJ2-3|TRBD2
TGCGCCAGCAGCTTGCCGACTAGCGGGAGGGAAGATACGCAGTATTTT
CASSLPTSGREDTQYF
>TRBV4-2|NA|TRBJ2-4|TRBD2
TGTGCCAGCAGCCAAGGGACTAGCGGGAGCCGATTAGCCAAAAACATTCAGTACTTC
CASSQGTSGSRLAKNIQYF
>TRBV15|NA|TRBJ2-5|NA
TGTGCCACCAGCAGAGGCCGGGGGCAAGAGACCCAGTACTTC
CATSRGRGQETQYF
>TRBV6-5|NA|TRBJ1-2|NA
TGTGCCACCTCCCCCGTCCCTTCAGGGCTCTATGGCTACACCTTC
CATSPVPSGLYGYTF
>TRBV9|NA|TRBJ2-2|TRBD2
TGTGCCAGCAGCGTAGGAGCGGGGGGCAACACCGGGGAGCTGTTTTTT
CASSVGAGGNTGELFF
>TRBV4-2|NA|TRBJ2-5|NA
TGTGCCAGCAGCCAAGAACGAGGAGAGACCCAGTACTTC
CASSQERGETQYF
>TRBV7-9|NA|TRBJ2-3|NA
TGTGCCAGCAGCTTATTTCGGTCCTCGAGCACAGATACGCAGTATTTT
CASSLFRSSSTDTQYF
>TRBV12-5|NA|TRBJ2-7|TRBD2
TGTGCTAGTGGTCTCCCCCCTAGCGGGAGTAAACACGAGCAGTACTTC
CASGLPPSGSKHEQYF
>TRBV6-5|NA|TRBJ1-2|NA
TGTGCCAGCAGACCCGCCGGGGGTGGCTACACCTTC
CASRPAGGGYTF
>TRBV19|NA|TRBJ1-5|NA
TGTGCCAGTAGTATATTGGGACACTATCAGCCCCAGCATTTT
CASSILGHYQPQHF
>TRBV2|once|TRBJ2-7|TRBD2
TGTGCCAGCAGAAAGGCGGGGGGACTCTTTACCTACGAGCAGTACTTC
CASRKAGGLFTYEQYF
>TRBV2|NA|TRBJ2-5|NA
TGTGCCAGCAATAGTGGTCTAGAGACCCAGTACTTC
CASNSGLETQYF
>TRBV6-5|NA|TRBJ1-1|TRBD1
TGTGCCAGCAGTGCAAACAGGGGTCCCACTGAAGCTTTCTTT
CASSANRGPTEAFF
>TRBV7-7|NA|TRBJ2-5|TRBD1
TGTGCCAGCAGCGGACAGGGGGTACAAGAGACCCAGTACTTC
CASSGQGVQETQYF
>TRBV5-1|NA|TRBJ1-5|NA
TGCGCCAGCAGCCCGACAGGTGTTAGCAATCAGCCCCAGCATTTT
CASSPTGVSNQPQHF
>TRBV7-9|NA|TRBJ2-1|NA
TGTGCCTATGAGGCTAGCAGTTACAATGAGCAGTTCTTC
CAYEASSYNEQFF
>TRBV6-5|NA|TRBJ2-3|TRBD2
TGTGCCAGCAGTTACGGGGCGGGGGGAGACACGCAGTATTTT
CASSYGAGGDTQYF
>TRBV11-3|NA|TRBJ2-7|NA
TGTGCCAGCAGCTTAGGCGGGGAAGAGCAGTACTTC
CASSLGGEEQYF
>TRBV7-9|few|TRBJ2-5|TRBD2
TGTGCCAGCAGCTTCAAACCGGGACTAAAAGAGACCCAGTACTTC
CASSFKPGLKETQYF
>TRBV7-3|once|TRBJ2-2|TRBD2
TGTGCCAGCAGCTCCGGCGGGGGACGGGAGCTGTTTTTT
CASSSGGGRELFF
>TRBV6-6|NA|TRBJ2-5|TRBD1
TGTGCCAGCAGCCCTACAGGGGAAGAGACCCAGTACTTC
CASSPTGEETQYF
>TRBV5-1|NA|TRBJ2-1|TRBD2
TGCGCCAGCAGCGTGGGACTAGCGGGACTTAATGAGCAGTTCTTC
CASSVGLAGLNEQFF
>TRBV5-6|NA|TRBJ2-3|TRBD1
TGTGCCAGCAGCGCTATAATGGACAGGGAACCATTCGCGCAGTATTTT
CASSAIMDREPFAQYF
>TRBV6-5|NA|TRBJ2-1|TRBD1
TGTGCCAGCAGTTATCAGGGGGCGCGTGAGCAGTTCTTC
CASSYQGAREQFF
>TRBV7-2|NA|TRBJ2-6|NA
TGTGCCAGCAGCTTAGCCGGCTCTGGGGCCAACGTCCTGACTTTC
CASSLAGSGANVLTF
>TRBV6-6|NA|TRBJ1-5|TRBD1
TGTGCCAGCAGTCCCACCGACAGGGGCAATCAGCCCCAGCATTTT
CASSPTDRGNQPQHF
>TRBV6-1|NA|TRBJ2-3|TRBD2
TGTGCCAGCGGGGAGCGGGAGGGCCAAGATACGCAGTATTTT
CASGEREGQDTQYF
>TRBV6-5|NA|TRBJ2-7|TRBD2
TGTGCCAGCAGTTCCGCCGGGACTAGAATCTGGTACGAGCAGTACTTC
CASSSAGTRIWYEQYF
>TRBV7-3|once|TRBJ2-2|NA
TGTGCCAGCAGCTTTGGAGGGGCAGGGAACACCGGGGAGCTGTTTTTT
CASSFGGAGNTGELFF
>TRBV2|NA|TRBJ2-5|NA
TGTGCCAGCAGTGAAAGTCGGGTGCAAGAGACCCAGTACTTC
CASSESRVQETQYF
>TRBV6-6|NA|TRBJ1-2|NA
TGTGCCAGCAGTTACTCGAGGGCGGACTATGGCTACACCTTC
CASSYSRADYGYTF
>TRBV7-9|NA|TRBJ1-1|NA
TGTTCCAGCAGCTTTGAGACTAACACTGAAGCTTTCTTT
CSSSFETNTEAFF
>TRBV9|NA|TRBJ2-7|TRBD2
TGTGCCAGCAGCGCCGGACTAGCGGACTACGAGCAGTACTTC
CASSAGLADYEQYF
>TRBV25-1|NA|TRBJ2-5|NA
TGTGCCAGCAGTGATACTACAGGGTGGGAGACCCAGTACTTC
CASSDTTGWETQYF
>TRBV28|NA|TRBJ2-7|NA
TGTGCCAGCAGTTTAGGCAGGTTGTACGAGCAGTACTTC
CASSLGRLYEQYF
>TRBV11-2|NA|TRBJ1-2|TRBD1
TGTGCCAGCAGCTTAGACGGGACAGGGCCCCAGACGTCCTTC
CASSLDGTGPQTSF
>TRBV29-1|NA|TRBJ2-3|NA
TGCAGCGTTGACTCGCGGGCACAGAGCACAGATACGCAGTATTTT
CSVDSRAQSTDTQYF
>TRBV30|NA|TRBJ2-3|NA
TGTGCCTGGAGTGTATCCGTTGTAAGAGCCGATACGCAGTATTTT
CAWSVSVVRADTQYF
>TRBV5-4|NA|TRBJ1-6|TRBD1
TGTGCCAGCAGCGGAGGTGGAGAGGGGGCAAGATCACCCCTCCACTTT
CASSGGGEGARSPLHF
>TRBV19|NA|TRBJ2-1|NA
TGTGCCAGTAGTATCGACCTCTACTCGGGAAATGAGCAGTTCTTC
CASSIDLYSGNEQFF
>TRBV30|NA|TRBJ1-2|NA
TGTGCCTGGAGTGTAGGCAGGTACTATGGCTACACCTTC
CAWSVGRYYGYTF
>TRBV7-9|few|TRBJ2-1|NA
TGTGCCAGCAGCTTCAATCAGCCGGGGTACAATGAGCAGTTCTTC
CASSFNQPGYNEQFF
>TRBV5-6|NA|TRBJ2-7|NA
TGTGCCAGCAGCTCCCCCAGAGGCAGGGGAGACGAGCAGTACTTC
CASSSPRGRGDEQYF
>TRBV19|NA|TRBJ1-2|NA
TGTGCCAGTACGACAGATATTTTTATCTATGGCTACACCTTC
CASTTDIFIYGYTF
>TRBV29-1|NA|TRBJ2-6|NA
TGCAGCGTGAACACCGCAGGGGCCGGGGCCAACGTCCTGACTTTC
CSVNTAGAGANVLTF
>TRBV28|NA|TRBJ1-2|TRBD1
TGTGCCAGCATAGGGGACAGGGTCTATGGCTACACCTTC
CASIGDRVYGYTF
>TRBV20-1|NA|TRBJ2-5|NA
TGCAGTGCTCAAGGGGGAGAGACCCAGTACTTC
CSAQGGETQYF
>TRBV11-2|NA|TRBJ2-1|TRBD2
TGTGCCAGCAGCTTAATGGCGGGAGTCTTTAATGAGCAGTTCTTC
CASSLMAGVFNEQFF
>TRBV7-8|NA|TRBJ2-7|NA
TGTGCCAGCAGCCCTCAGGTGGCGAGCTCCTACGAGCAGTACTTC
CASSPQVASSYEQYF
>TRBV6-1|NA|TRBJ2-1|TRBD2
TGTGCCAGCAGTGGACTAGCGGGAGGTTACAATGAGCAGTTCTTC
CASSGLAGGYNEQFF
>TRBV7-8|few|TRBJ2-2|NA
TGTGCCAGCAGCTTAGGGACTTTGAACACCGGGGAGCTGTTTTTT
CASSLGTLNTGELFF
>TRBV9|NA|TRBJ2-3|NA
TGTGCCAGCAGCGCCTACCTCACAGATACGCAGTATTTT
CASSAYLTDTQYF
>TRBV19|NA|TRBJ2-7|TRBD2
TGTGCCAGTAGTATAGACTCCGGGACTAGCGTCTCCTACGAGCAGTACTTC
CASSIDSGTSVSYEQYF